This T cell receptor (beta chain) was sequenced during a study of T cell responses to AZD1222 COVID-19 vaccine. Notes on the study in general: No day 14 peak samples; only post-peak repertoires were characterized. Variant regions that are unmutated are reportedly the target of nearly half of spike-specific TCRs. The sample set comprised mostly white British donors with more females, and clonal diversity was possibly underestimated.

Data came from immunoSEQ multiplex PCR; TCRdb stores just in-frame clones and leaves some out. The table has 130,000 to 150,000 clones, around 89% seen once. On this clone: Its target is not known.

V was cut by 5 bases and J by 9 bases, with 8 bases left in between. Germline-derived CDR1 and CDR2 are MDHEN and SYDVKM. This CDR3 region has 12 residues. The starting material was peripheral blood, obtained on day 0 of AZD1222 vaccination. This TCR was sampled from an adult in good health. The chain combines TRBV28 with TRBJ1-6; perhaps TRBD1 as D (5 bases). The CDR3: CASSGTISPLHF. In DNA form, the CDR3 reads TGTGCCAGCAGTGGGACTATTTCACCCCTCCACTTT.